This T cell receptor (beta chain) was sequenced during a study of cytomegalovirus exposure and HLA in healthy donors. Study overall: HLA-typed donors contributed some 87 million unique TCRs, which were held in an early data release. Study findings and constraints: V- and J-gene trimming of TCR beta was linked (in a later analysis) to a missense DCLRE1C variant. Rare sequences made up most TCRs, while some public TCRs were found in many donors. Serostatus for CMV was the only available immune exposure information.

A word on this clone: What it recognizes is unknown.

This PCR relied on a set of 60 Vbeta primers and 13 Jbeta primers. TCRdb's table, derived via immunoSEQ multiplex PCR, lists solely in-frame clones and lacks some. This sample has roughly 150,000 clones; roughly four fifths occur once, and the top ten carry around 4.1%. V shed 1 base, J shed 7 bases, and the junction held 2 bases outside the gene matches. This CDR3 has 13 residues. The V gene's germline CDR1 is MGHDK and CDR2 SYGVNS. The V call is TRBV25-1, the J call TRBJ2-3, with TRBD2 matching 7 bases. This TCR was recovered from a middle-aged man in good health and CMV-seropositive. Sequenced: PBMCs. The DNA of the CDR3 is TGTGCCAGCAGTGAATGGGGAGGGTATACGCAGTATTTT. Protein: CASSEWGGYTQYF.